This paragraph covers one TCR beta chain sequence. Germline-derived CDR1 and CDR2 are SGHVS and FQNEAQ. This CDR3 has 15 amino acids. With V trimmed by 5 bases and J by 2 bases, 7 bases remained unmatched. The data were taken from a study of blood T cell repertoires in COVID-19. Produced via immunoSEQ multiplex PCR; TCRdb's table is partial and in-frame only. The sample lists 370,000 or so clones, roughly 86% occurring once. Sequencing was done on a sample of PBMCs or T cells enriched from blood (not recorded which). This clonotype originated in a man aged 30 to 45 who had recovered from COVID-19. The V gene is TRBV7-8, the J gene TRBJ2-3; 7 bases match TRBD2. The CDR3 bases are TGTGCCAGCAGCCCAGCGGGGCAGTCCACAGATACGCAGTATTTT. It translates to CASSPAGQSTDTQYF. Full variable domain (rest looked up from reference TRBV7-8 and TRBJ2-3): GAGVSQSPRYKVAKRGQDVALRCDPISGHVSLFWYQQALGQGPEFLTYFQNEAQLDKSGLPSDRFFAERPEGSVSTLKIQRTQQEDSAVYLCASSPAGQSTDTQYFGPGTRLTVL.